This T cell receptor (beta chain) was identified during a study of blood T cell repertoires in COVID-19. Across the study: Acute and convalescent COVID-19 specimens originated in the United States, Italy and Spain. T cells, B-cell-depleted T cells, or PBMCs supplied cDNA or gDNA.

This clone was seen just once. As processed by the authors: Estimation of nucleated cell counts was performed using reference gene primer amplification. Method: immunoSEQ multiplex PCR; TCRdb's copy keeps in-frame clones and lacks some. V and J calls and clone size are as listed in that table; D and trimming were resolved from the DNA. Counted here are about 140,000 clones, about 84% occurring once; the ten biggest clones make up roughly 8.6%. The CDR3 is made up of 15 amino acids. The germline V gene has CDR1 SGHRS and CDR2 YFSETQ. Trimming pared 0 bases from V and 5 bases from J, leaving 14 bases between.

The clonotype was recovered from an elderly woman in a cohort sampled during active or convalescent COVID-19. This rearrangement joins TRBV5-1 to TRBJ1-2; D might be TRBD1 (6 bases). The sample was peripheral blood. The CDR3 nucleotides are TGCGCCAGCAGCTTGGACAGGGTGTCAATTTATGGCTACACCTTC. Its translation is CASSLDRVSIYGYTF.